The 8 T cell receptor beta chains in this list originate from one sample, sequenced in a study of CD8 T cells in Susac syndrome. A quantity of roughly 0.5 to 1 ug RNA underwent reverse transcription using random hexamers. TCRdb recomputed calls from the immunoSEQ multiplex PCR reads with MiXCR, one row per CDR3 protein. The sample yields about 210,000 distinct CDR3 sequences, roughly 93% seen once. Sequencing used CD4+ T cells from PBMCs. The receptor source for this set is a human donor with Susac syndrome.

CDR3 sequence: CASTQTPYNEQFF. The CDR3 nucleotides are TGTGCCAGCACCCAGACCCCCTACAATGAGCAGTTCTTC. V gene TRBV2 combines with J gene TRBJ2-1, with D uncertain. CDR1 SNHLY and CDR2 FYNNEI come from the germline V gene. V was trimmed by 7 bases and J by 2 bases, leaving 9 bases between them. This CDR3 contains 13 residues.

CDR3 protein: CSASPLAGTEQETQYF. The CDR3 region has the DNA TGCAGTGCTAGTCCATTGGCCGGGACAGAACAAGAGACCCAGTACTTC. This sequence joins TRBV20-1 and TRBJ2-5; 7 nucleotides line up with TRBD1. The CDR3 contains 16 residues. Trimming at V came to 3 bases and at J to 2 bases, leaving 12 bases not matched to a gene. Looked up from germline, CDR1 is DFQATT and CDR2 is SNEGSKA (reference sequence).

CDR3 in amino acids: CASRHRETSNQPQHF. The CDR3 DNA follows: TGTGCCAGCAGACACAGGGAAACTAGCAATCAGCCCCAGCATTTT. The chain is built from TRBV9 and TRBJ1-5; TRBD1 might be the D (6 bases). CDR1 and CDR2 (germline): SGDLS, YYNGEE. Trimming shortened V by 5 bases and J by 0 bases, and 12 bases separated the two germline ends. CDR3 length: 15 amino acids.

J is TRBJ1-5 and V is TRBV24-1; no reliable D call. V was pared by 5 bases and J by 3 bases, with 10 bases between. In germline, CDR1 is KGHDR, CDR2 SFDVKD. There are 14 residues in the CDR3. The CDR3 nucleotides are TGTGCCACCAGTGTAACCGGGGACAATCAGCCCCAGCATTTT. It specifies CATSVTGDNQPQHF.

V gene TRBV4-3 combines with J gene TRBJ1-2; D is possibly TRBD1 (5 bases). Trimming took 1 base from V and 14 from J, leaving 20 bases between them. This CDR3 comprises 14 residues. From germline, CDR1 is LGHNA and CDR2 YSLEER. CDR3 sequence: CASSQVGTAGKFTF. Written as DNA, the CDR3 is TGCGCCAGCAGCCAAGTAGGGACTGCCGGAAAGTTTACCTTC.

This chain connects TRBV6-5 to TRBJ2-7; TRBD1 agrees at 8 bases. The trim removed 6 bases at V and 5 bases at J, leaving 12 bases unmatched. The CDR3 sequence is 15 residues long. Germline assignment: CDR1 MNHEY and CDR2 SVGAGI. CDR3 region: CASRLDREVSNEQYF. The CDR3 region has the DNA TGTGCCAGCAGGCTGGACAGGGAAGTATCAAACGAGCAGTACTTC.

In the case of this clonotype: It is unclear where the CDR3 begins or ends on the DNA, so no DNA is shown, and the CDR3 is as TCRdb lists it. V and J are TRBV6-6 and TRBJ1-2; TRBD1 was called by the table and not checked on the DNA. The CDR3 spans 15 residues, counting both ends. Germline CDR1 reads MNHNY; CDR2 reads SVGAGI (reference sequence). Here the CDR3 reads CASSTSGQGARGYTF.

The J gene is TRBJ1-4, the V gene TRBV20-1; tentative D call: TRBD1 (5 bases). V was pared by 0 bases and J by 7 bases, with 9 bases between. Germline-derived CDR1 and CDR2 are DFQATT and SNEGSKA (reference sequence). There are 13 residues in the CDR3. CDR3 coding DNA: TGCAGTGCTAGAGAAGGGACGCGTGAAAAACTGTTTTTT. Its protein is CSAREGTREKLFF.